A single sample is the source of the 18 T cell receptor beta chains below, sequenced in a study of PD-1 blockade in classical Hodgkin lymphoma. Every patient relapsed after autologous stem cell transplantation, and brentuximab vedotin exposure varied. Libraries were prepared by immunoSEQ multiplex PCR; TCRdb keeps only in-frame clonotypes and omits some of them. In the table there are some 23,000 clones, around 80% of which are singletons. The material was peripheral blood mononuclear cells (PBMCs), obtained before the second cycle of nivolumab. These receptor sequences come from a human donor with classical Hodgkin lymphoma.

This clone is a singleton in its sample. The chain has TRBV19 and TRBJ2-2, with D possibly matching TRBD1 (6 bases). This CDR3 has 15 amino acids. CDR1 is LNHDA and CDR2 is SQIVND in the germline V gene (reference sequence). V was cut by 2 bases and J by 4 bases, with 11 bases left in between. CDR3 in DNA: TGTGCCAGTAGTATAAAAGGACAGCTCACCGGGGAGCTGTTTTTT. It encodes CASSIKGQLTGELFF.

The chain carries TRBV2 and TRBJ2-7; no clear D gene. The CDR3 runs 14 residues. Trimming took 8 bases from V and 4 from J, leaving 18 bases between them. CDR1 is SNHLY, CDR2 FYNNEI, per germline. The CDR3 bases are TGTGCCAGCTGCCCCCCGGCTCGCATTTACGAGCAGTACTTC. Its translation: CASCPPARIYEQYF.

This clone occurred a few times. The chain carries TRBV19 and TRBJ1-4; D remains ambiguous. Germline lookup yields CDR1 LNHDA and CDR2 SQIVND (reference sequence). V was pared by 7 bases and J by 5 bases, with 8 bases between. This CDR3 is 12 amino acids long. The CDR3: CASTRMNEKLFF. The CDR3 DNA follows: TGTGCCAGTACCAGGATGAATGAAAAACTGTTTTTT.

This clone was seen just once. V usage is TRBV6-1 and J usage is TRBJ1-4; D remains ambiguous. Germline values: CDR1 MNHNS, CDR2 SASEGT. This CDR3 is 13 amino acids long. Trimming took 7 bases from V and 7 from J, leaving 13 bases between them. The CDR3 here is CASIGPVGEKLFF. The CDR3 nucleotides read TGTGCCAGCATCGGGCCTGTCGGTGAAAAACTGTTTTTT.

This chain links TRBV25-1 with TRBJ2-3; TRBD2 matches at 9 bases. The CDR3 extends over 13 amino acids. V lost 7 bases and J lost 4; bases outside the gene matches: 3. The germline CDR1 and CDR2 sequences are MGHDK and SYGVNS. The CDR3 DNA sequence: TGTGCCAGCACGACTAGCGGCGCAGATACGCAGTATTTT. Translated: CASTTSGADTQYF.

CDR3 loop: CASSEGGSGELFF. The CDR3 DNA reads TGTGCCAGCAGTGAAGGAGGATCTGGGGAGCTGTTTTTT. V is TRBV6-1 and J is TRBJ2-2; no firm D call. The CDR3 has 13 residues. V lost 1 base, J lost 8 bases, and 8 bases lay in between. The germline V gene has CDR1 MNHNS and CDR2 SASEGT.

This clone appeared once. The V gene is TRBV15, the J gene TRBJ2-7, with TRBD1 identical over 10 bases. Germline V gene sequence: CDR1 LNHNV, CDR2 YYDKDF (reference sequence). The CDR3 has 16 amino acids. V dropped 0 bases and J dropped 7; count of bases not matched to a gene: 9. CDR3 region: CATSRDWDRGVLEQYF. The CDR3 nucleotides read TGTGCCACCAGCAGAGATTGGGACAGGGGCGTGTTAGAGCAGTACTTC. Filled out from reference TRBV15 and TRBJ2-7, the complete variable domain reads DAMVIQNPRYQVTQFGKPVTLSCSQTLNHNVMYWYQQKSSQAPKLLFHYYDKDFNNEADTPDNFQSRRPNTSFCFLDIRSPGLGDTAMYLCATSRDWDRGVLEQYFGPGTRLTVT.

The rearrangement uses TRBV7-2 and TRBJ1-4; D is possibly TRBD1 (6 bases). This CDR3 has 15 residues. The ends were cut back, 5 bases at V and 0 bases at J, with 10 bases in the middle. Per germline, CDR1 SGHTA and CDR2 FQGNSA. CDR3 sequence reads: CASSLQGATNEKLFF. The CDR3 region has the DNA TGTGCCAGCAGCCTACAGGGCGCAACTAATGAAAAACTGTTTTTT.

The chain employs TRBV11-2 and TRBJ2-5, with D perhaps TRBD1 or TRBD2 (6 bases each). V gave up 7 bases and J gave up 0 bases, with 15 bases separating them. CDR1 SGHAT and CDR2 FQNNGV come from the germline V gene. This CDR3 spans 15 amino acids. CDR3 bases: TGTGCCAGCACCCTAGGGGGGAGAAACCAAGAGACCCAGTACTTC. Its translation: CASTLGGRNQETQYF.

J is TRBJ2-1 and V is TRBV9; unclear D gene. Trimming stripped 0 bases from V and 4 bases from J, with 11 bases between. This CDR3 is built from 15 residues. Germline loops: CDR1 SGDLS, CDR2 YYNGEE. CDR3 sequence: CASSVDIFLYNEQFF. The CDR3 DNA reads TGTGCCAGCAGCGTAGATATATTTTTATACAATGAGCAGTTCTTC.

The chain uses TRBV5-6 and TRBJ1-3, with D unresolved. Trimming cost V 1 base and J 0 bases, with 8 bases left between them. The CDR3 extends over 15 amino acids. Germline CDR1 is SGHDT and CDR2 is YYEEEE. DNA of the CDR3: TGTGCCAGCAGCTTGCTTCCTAGCTCTGGAAACACCATATATTTT. This codes for CASSLLPSSGNTIYF.

The chain joins TRBV5-1 to TRBJ2-3; 7 nucleotides line up with TRBD2. V lost 3 bases and J lost 3; bases outside the gene matches: 4. CDR3 length equals 14 residues. Germline-derived CDR1 and CDR2 are SGHRS and YFSETQ. CDR3 sequence reads: CASSSWTRTDTQYF. CDR3 sequence (DNA): TGCGCCAGCAGCTCCTGGACTAGAACAGATACGCAGTATTTT.

The DNA of the CDR3 is TGTGCCAGCAGCGTGGGGGGAAGGGGTAGCAATCAGCCCCAGCATTTT. The encoded protein is CASSVGGRGSNQPQHF. The rearrangement uses TRBV2 and TRBJ1-5, with D possibly TRBD1 on 5 matching bases. Per germline, CDR1 SNHLY and CDR2 FYNNEI. Trimming pared 6 bases from V and 0 bases from J, leaving 15 bases between. The CDR3 length is 16 residues.

This chain joins TRBV2 and TRBJ1-2; 10 bases fit TRBD1. V lost 7 bases to trimming and J lost 7 bases; unmatched junction nucleotides: 18. Germline CDR1 SNHLY, CDR2 FYNNEI. There are 17 residues in the CDR3. The CDR3 bases are TGTGCCAGCATCTTGAAGGGACAGGGGATTAAGGGTGTTGGCTACACCTTC. The encoded protein is CASILKGQGIKGVGYTF.

The V gene is TRBV9, the J gene TRBJ1-2; D gene uncertain. CDR3 size: 12 residues. CDR1 is SGDLS, CDR2 YYNGEE, per germline. V lost 7 bases to trimming and J lost 4 bases, with 11 bases between them. DNA of the CDR3: TGTGCCAGCTCAAGAAAGACCTATGGCTACACCTTC. It encodes CASSRKTYGYTF.

J is TRBJ2-3 and V is TRBV4-3; D gene ambiguous. V was shortened by 0 bases and J by 5 bases, with 15 bases between the two germline ends. The CDR3 consists of 16 residues. CDR1 is LGHNA, CDR2 YSLEER, per germline. The DNA of the CDR3 is TGCGCCAGCAGCCAAGATTTTGTACAGCCCGTAGATACGCAGTATTTT. Amino acid sequence: CASSQDFVQPVDTQYF.

This chain links TRBV9 with TRBJ2-3; weak D call: TRBD2 (6 bases). Germline CDR1 is SGDLS and CDR2 is YYNGEE. This CDR3 contains 15 residues. V lost 6 bases and J 4 bases, leaving 18 bases between the germline ends. Written as DNA, the CDR3 is TGTGCCAGCACCCAAGGAGGCGGGACTGCAGATACGCAGTATTTT. Its protein is CASTQGGGTADTQYF. Based on the CDR3 plus reference TRBV9 and TRBJ2-3, the full variable domain is DSGVTQTPKHLITATGQRVTLRCSPRSGDLSVYWYQQSLDQGLQFLIQYYNGEERAKGNILERFSAQQFPDLHSELNLSSLELGDSALYFCASTQGGGTADTQYFGPGTRLTVL.

This chain connects TRBV11-1 to TRBJ2-7; perhaps D is TRBD1 or TRBD2 (5 bases each). Germline V gives CDR1 SGHAT, CDR2 FQDESV (reference sequence). V lost 2 bases and J lost 6, with 8 bases in between. The CDR3 sequence is 12 residues long. CDR3 coding DNA: TGTGCCAGCAGCTTAATTGGGGGCGAGCAGTACGTC. As protein: CASSLIGGEQYV.